This is a list of T cell receptor beta chains from one sample in a study of PD-1 blockade in classical Hodgkin lymphoma. Measured with immunoSEQ multiplex PCR; TCRdb has only the in-frame clones, and not every one. The sample records about 19,000 clones, about 85% being singletons. The sample here was CD8+ T cells from blood, taken before the fourth cycle of nivolumab. These receptors came from a human donor with classical Hodgkin lymphoma. The CDR3 runs from the conserved cysteine through the conserved F or W. The order of the fields is V gene, J gene, CDR3 protein.

V: TRBV28; J: TRBJ2-7; CDR3: CASRPVDRSYEQYF
V: TRBV2; J: TRBJ2-7; CDR3: CASSESWGYSPYEQYF
V: TRBV7-9; J: TRBJ2-2; CDR3: CASSLVAERTGELFF
V: TRBV2; J: TRBJ2-7; CDR3: CASRRWGSYEQYF
V: TRBV5-5; J: TRBJ1-1; CDR3: CASSPELGRPFEAFF
V: TRBV13; J: TRBJ1-1; CDR3: CASEGQGRRLF
V: TRBV27; J: TRBJ1-2; CDR3: CAIRSPGGGYTF
V: TRBV5-6; J: TRBJ1-4; CDR3: CASKNRGSGEKLFF
V: TRBV9; J: TRBJ2-2; CDR3: CASSPRTGELFF
V: TRBV9; J: TRBJ2-1; CDR3: CASSVEGGRGDYNEQFF
V: TRBV6-6; J: TRBJ1-4; CDR3: CASAWTGNRGEKLFF
V: TRBV5-1; J: TRBJ2-7; CDR3: CASSIDWGSSYEQYF
V: TRBV4-1; J: TRBJ2-7; CDR3: CATSTGPYEQYF
V: TRBV14; J: TRBJ2-7; CDR3: CASSQTGGQGFIF
V: TRBV29-1; J: TRBJ1-1; CDR3: CSVWAWGGNTEAFF
V: TRBV5-1; J: TRBJ2-7; CDR3: CASSHVGLREEQYF
V: TRBV11-3; J: TRBJ2-7; CDR3: CASSLIPPHLQGNYEQYF
V: TRBV11-2; J: TRBJ2-3; CDR3: CASSLGSDTQYF
V: TRBV10-2; J: TRBJ1-5; CDR3: CASRDRGGSNQPQHF
V: TRBV4-1; J: TRBJ1-1; CDR3: CASSPGTSEAFF
V: TRBV18; J: TRBJ2-5; CDR3: CASSPLRDVYQETQYF
V: TRBV7-2; J: TRBJ2-3; CDR3: CASSPGPSGRTDTQYF
V: TRBV29-1; J: TRBJ2-3; CDR3: CSVEDRNLPFTDTQYF
V: TRBV4-2; J: TRBJ1-2; CDR3: CASSQNSGTGTNYGYTF
V: TRBV25-1; J: TRBJ1-1; CDR3: CASSGEGRGAFF
V: TRBV7-8; J: TRBJ2-7; CDR3: CASSPRLAASYEQYF
V: TRBV9; J: TRBJ2-1; CDR3: CASSVEGIPDNEQFF
V: TRBV2; J: TRBJ2-1; CDR3: CASNPGGYNEQFF
V: TRBV29-1; J: TRBJ2-7; CDR3: CSVDGQPPYEQYF
V: TRBV19; J: TRBJ2-1; CDR3: CARANEQFF
V: TRBV28; J: TRBJ1-1; CDR3: CASSPPWRDTEAFF